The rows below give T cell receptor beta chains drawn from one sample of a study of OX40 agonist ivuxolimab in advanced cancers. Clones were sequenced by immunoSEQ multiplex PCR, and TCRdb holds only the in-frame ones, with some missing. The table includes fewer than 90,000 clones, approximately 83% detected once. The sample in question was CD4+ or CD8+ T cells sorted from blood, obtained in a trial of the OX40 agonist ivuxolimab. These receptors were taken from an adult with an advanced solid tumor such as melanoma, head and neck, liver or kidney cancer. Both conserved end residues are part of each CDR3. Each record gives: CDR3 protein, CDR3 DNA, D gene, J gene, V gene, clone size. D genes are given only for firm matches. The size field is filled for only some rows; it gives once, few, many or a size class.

CDR3: CASSRGTVMNTEAFF; DNA: TGTGCCAGCAGCAGAGGGACGGTTATGAACACTGAAGCTTTCTTT; D: -; J: TRBJ1-1; V: TRBV9; size: -
CDR3: CASSSGTSGRKQYF; DNA: TGTGCCAGCAGTTCTGGGACTAGCGGGAGAAAGCAGTACTTC; D: TRBD2; J: TRBJ2-7; V: TRBV7-9; size: -
CDR3: CASSGGDGHRKHF; DNA: TGTGCCAGCAGCGGAGGCGACGGCCACAGGAAGCATTTT; D: -; J: TRBJ1-5; V: TRBV9; size: few
CDR3: CASSSLGVGSYNEQFF; DNA: TGTGCCAGCAGTTCATTAGGTGTTGGTTCCTACAATGAGCAGTTCTTC; D: -; J: TRBJ2-1; V: TRBV11-3; size: -
CDR3: CASSPGLAGSYEQYF; DNA: TGTGCCAGCAGCCCTGGACTAGCGGGGTCCTACGAGCAGTACTTC; D: TRBD2; J: TRBJ2-7; V: TRBV9; size: -
CDR3: CASSPGQDTQYF; DNA: TGTGCCAGCAGCCCGGGACAGGATACGCAGTATTTT; D: TRBD1; J: TRBJ2-3; V: TRBV7-3; size: -
CDR3: CASSPKGGGNQPQHF; DNA: TGTGCCAGCAGCCCAAAGGGAGGGGGCAATCAGCCCCAGCATTTT; D: -; J: TRBJ1-5; V: TRBV7-6; size: -
CDR3: CASSQERLGNTIYF; DNA: TGTGCCAGCAGTCAAGAGCGACTTGGAAACACCATATATTTT; D: -; J: TRBJ1-3; V: TRBV11-1; size: -
CDR3: CASSSTGGYNQPQHF; DNA: TGTGCCAGCAGTTCGACAGGGGGCTACAATCAGCCCCAGCATTTT; D: TRBD1; J: TRBJ1-5; V: TRBV11-1; size: -
CDR3: CASSSGMGDTEAFF; DNA: TGTGCCAGCAGCTCGGGCATGGGGGACACTGAAGCTTTCTTT; D: -; J: TRBJ1-1; V: TRBV7-3; size: -
CDR3: CASSLAAGFFSGNTIYF; DNA: TGTGCCAGCAGCTTGGCGGCAGGTTTTTTCTCTGGAAACACCATATATTTT; D: -; J: TRBJ1-3; V: TRBV5-8; size: many
CDR3: CASSHPGQGRLFEQFF; DNA: TGCGCCAGCAGCCATCCCGGACAGGGGAGGCTTTTTGAGCAGTTCTTC; D: TRBD1; J: TRBJ2-1; V: TRBV4-1; size: -
CDR3: CASSRHRATSAAEAFF; DNA: TGTGCCAGCAGCCGTCATAGGGCCACATCGGCGGCTGAAGCTTTCTTT; D: -; J: TRBJ1-1; V: TRBV11-2; size: -
CDR3: CASSLQGDTSTDTQYF; DNA: TGTGCCAGCAGCTTACAAGGGGATACAAGCACAGATACGCAGTATTTT; D: -; J: TRBJ2-3; V: TRBV11-3; size: -
CDR3: CASSQQGREQYF; DNA: TGTGCCAGCTCCCAACAGGGTCGCGAGCAGTACTTC; D: -; J: TRBJ2-7; V: TRBV18; size: -
CDR3: CASSSPSGRDNEQFF; DNA: TGTGCCAGCAGCTCCCCTAGCGGGAGAGACAATGAGCAGTTCTTC; D: TRBD2; J: TRBJ2-1; V: TRBV7-3; size: -
CDR3: CASSLGANYGYTF; DNA: TGCGCCAGCAGCCTTGGGGCAAACTATGGCTACACCTTC; D: -; J: TRBJ1-2; V: TRBV4-1; size: few
CDR3: CASSLGAGGTDTQYF; DNA: TGTGCCAGCTCCCTCGGAGCAGGAGGCACAGATACGCAGTATTTT; D: -; J: TRBJ2-3; V: TRBV18; size: -
CDR3: CASSRGHRGETYEQYF; DNA: TGTGCCAGCAGCCGCGGCCACAGGGGCGAAACCTACGAGCAGTACTTC; D: -; J: TRBJ2-7; V: TRBV21-1; size: -
CDR3: CASSPRKGQSYEQYF; DNA: TGTGCCAGCTCACCAAGGAAGGGACAATCCTACGAGCAGTACTTC; D: -; J: TRBJ2-7; V: TRBV18; size: few
CDR3: CASSLSRRYPNYGYTF; DNA: TGTGCCAGCAGTTTATCCCGCAGGTATCCTAACTATGGCTACACCTTC; D: -; J: TRBJ1-2; V: TRBV27; size: -
CDR3: CASSEVGAGQMADTQYF; DNA: TGTGCCAGCAGTGAAGTCGGGGCGGGCCAGATGGCAGATACGCAGTATTTT; D: -; J: TRBJ2-3; V: TRBV2; size: -
CDR3: CASSPTLGGTHEQYF; DNA: TGTGCTAGCAGCCCGACCCTCGGGGGTACCCACGAGCAGTACTTC; D: -; J: TRBJ2-7; V: TRBV7-7; size: once
CDR3: CASSRPDLFGNQPQHF; DNA: TGTGCCAGCAGCAGGCCGGATTTGTTTGGCAATCAGCCCCAGCATTTT; D: -; J: TRBJ1-5; V: TRBV5-8; size: -
CDR3: CATLTGTGNYGYTF; DNA: TGTGCCACCCTGACAGGGACGGGAAACTATGGCTACACCTTC; D: TRBD1; J: TRBJ1-2; V: TRBV19; size: -
CDR3: CASSQGTTGLGTEAFF; DNA: TGCGCCAGCAGCCAGGGAACGACAGGGTTGGGCACTGAAGCTTTCTTT; D: TRBD1; J: TRBJ1-1; V: TRBV4-3; size: once
CDR3: CASSTWTGRSNGYTF; DNA: TGTGCCAGCAGCACATGGACAGGGAGAAGCAATGGCTACACCTTC; D: TRBD1; J: TRBJ1-2; V: TRBV5-5; size: -
CDR3: CASSQGQNTEAFF; DNA: TGTGCCAGCAGCCAAGGACAGAACACTGAAGCTTTCTTT; D: -; J: TRBJ1-1; V: TRBV14; size: -
CDR3: CASSPPDLGEQFF; DNA: TGTGCCAGCTCACCTCCGGACCTTGGTGAGCAGTTCTTC; D: -; J: TRBJ2-1; V: TRBV18; size: -
CDR3: CAISGNDGREAKNIQYF; DNA: TGTGCCATCAGCGGGAATGACGGCAGGGAGGCCAAAAACATTCAGTACTTC; D: -; J: TRBJ2-4; V: TRBV10-3; size: -
CDR3: CASSPQGGGMNTEAFF; DNA: TGTGCCAGCAGCCCACAGGGGGGAGGGATGAACACTGAAGCTTTCTTT; D: TRBD1; J: TRBJ1-1; V: TRBV7-2; size: -
CDR3: CASSKQPQGANTEAFF; DNA: TGCGCCAGCAGCAAACAACCCCAGGGGGCGAACACTGAAGCTTTCTTT; D: TRBD1; J: TRBJ1-1; V: TRBV5-1; size: -
CDR3: CAWSRTGHGYTF; DNA: TGTGCCTGGAGCCGGACAGGGCATGGCTACACCTTC; D: TRBD1; J: TRBJ1-2; V: TRBV30; size: once
CDR3: CATSEVRGVGYGYTF; DNA: TGTGCCACCAGCGAGGTGCGGGGCGTGGGCTATGGCTACACCTTC; D: -; J: TRBJ1-2; V: TRBV15; size: once
CDR3: CASSLVFWQPTGELFF; DNA: TGTGCCAGCAGCTTAGTTTTTTGGCAACCCACCGGGGAGCTGTTTTTT; D: -; J: TRBJ2-2; V: TRBV7-2; size: -
CDR3: CASSSQLAGATYEQYF; DNA: TGTGCCAGCAGCTCACAGCTAGCGGGAGCTACCTACGAGCAGTACTTC; D: TRBD2; J: TRBJ2-7; V: TRBV7-8; size: -
CDR3: CAIQGTGTGELFF; DNA: TGTGCCATACAGGGGACCGGCACCGGGGAGCTGTTTTTT; D: TRBD1; J: TRBJ2-2; V: TRBV10-3; size: once
CDR3: CASSFRDGPYEQYF; DNA: TGTGCCAGCAGCTTCCGGGACGGACCCTACGAGCAGTACTTC; D: -; J: TRBJ2-7; V: TRBV9; size: -
CDR3: CASSPEGSYEQYF; DNA: TGTGCCAGCTCCCCAGAAGGAAGCTACGAGCAGTACTTC; D: -; J: TRBJ2-7; V: TRBV6-1; size: -
CDR3: CAISVSNQPQHF; DNA: TGTGCCATCAGTGTGTCCAATCAGCCCCAGCATTTT; D: -; J: TRBJ1-5; V: TRBV10-3; size: -
CDR3: CASSQVTPGEHF; DNA: TGCGCCAGCAGTCAAGTGACTCCGGGAGAGCATTTT; D: -; J: TRBJ1-5; V: TRBV23-1; size: -
CDR3: CASERGMNTEAFF; DNA: TGTGCCAGCGAGCGGGGCATGAACACTGAAGCTTTCTTT; D: -; J: TRBJ1-1; V: TRBV13; size: -
CDR3: CAWRGGIAKNIQYF; DNA: TGTGCCTGGAGGGGCGGGATAGCCAAAAACATTCAGTACTTC; D: -; J: TRBJ2-4; V: TRBV30; size: -
CDR3: CASSSKGASGSGEQFF; DNA: TGTGCCAGCAGCTCAAAGGGGGCTAGCGGGAGCGGCGAGCAGTTCTTC; D: TRBD2; J: TRBJ2-1; V: TRBV7-3; size: few
CDR3: CASSQEGRGRTDTQYF; DNA: TGCGCCAGCAGCCAAGAAGGGCGGGGGCGCACAGATACGCAGTATTTT; D: -; J: TRBJ2-3; V: TRBV5-1; size: -
CDR3: CAISDRTSGYTGELFF; DNA: TGTGCCATCAGTGATCGGACTAGCGGATACACCGGGGAGCTGTTTTTT; D: TRBD2; J: TRBJ2-2; V: TRBV10-3; size: -
CDR3: CASMDSGRHEQFF; DNA: TGTGCCAGCATGGATAGCGGGAGACATGAGCAGTTCTTC; D: TRBD2; J: TRBJ2-1; V: TRBV11-3; size: many
CDR3: CASSPYQFHRDGYTF; DNA: TGTGCCAGCAGTCCCTACCAATTCCACAGGGATGGCTACACCTTC; D: -; J: TRBJ1-2; V: TRBV27; size: -
CDR3: CASSERAGGSHPVGTQYF; DNA: TGTGCCAGCAGTGAACGGGCGGGAGGTTCACACCCGGTCGGGACCCAGTACTTC; D: TRBD2; J: TRBJ2-5; V: TRBV6-1; size: -
CDR3: CASSSYQGRTEAFF; DNA: TGTGCCAGCAGCTCATACCAGGGGCGCACTGAAGCTTTCTTT; D: -; J: TRBJ1-1; V: TRBV7-9; size: once
CDR3: CASSFPTLSTDTQYF; DNA: TGTGCCAGCAGCTTTCCGACACTTAGCACAGATACGCAGTATTTT; D: -; J: TRBJ2-3; V: TRBV11-2; size: -
CDR3: CAISESGGRETQYF; DNA: TGTGCCATCAGTGAGTCAGGAGGGAGAGAGACCCAGTACTTC; D: -; J: TRBJ2-5; V: TRBV10-3; size: -
CDR3: CASTRTGQPYEQYF; DNA: TGTGCCAGTACCCGGACAGGGCAACCCTACGAGCAGTACTTC; D: TRBD1; J: TRBJ2-7; V: TRBV19; size: -